A single sample gave rise to the 18 T cell receptor beta chains below, sequenced in a study of T cell changes during pregnancy in multiple sclerosis. Data came from immunoSEQ multiplex PCR; TCRdb stores just in-frame clones and leaves some out. Counted here are 32,000 or so clones, about 90% occurring once; the ten biggest clones make up around 3%. Material: CD4+ T cells from peripheral blood mononuclear cells, obtained in the third trimester of pregnancy. These receptors were obtained from a female donor in good health, enrolled as a control in a pregnancy study.

The rearrangement uses TRBV18 and TRBJ1-1, with a tentative D call TRBD1 (5 bases). The V gene lost 6 bases and the J gene lost 4 bases, with 12 bases spanning the gap. This CDR3 region has 13 residues. Germline V gene data show CDR1 as KGHSH and CDR2 as LQKENI. The CDR3 here is CASSIQGGTEAFF. The CDR3, as DNA: TGTGCCAGCTCTATTCAGGGAGGCACTGAAGCTTTCTTT. Variable domain in full (rest from reference TRBV18 and TRBJ1-1): NAGVMQNPRHLVRRRGQEARLRCSPMKGHSHVYWYRQLPEEGLKFMVYLQKENIIDESGMPKERFSAEFPKEGPSILRIQQVVRGDSAAYFCASSIQGGTEAFFGQGTRLTVV.

In DNA form, the CDR3 reads TGTGCCAGCTCACCAGGGGCAGGGAACACAGATACGCAGTATTTT. As protein: CASSPGAGNTDTQYF. This chain joins TRBV18 and TRBJ2-3; possible D gene TRBD1, 5 bases. CDR1 KGHSH and CDR2 LQKENI come from the germline V gene. V was cut by 2 bases and J by 2 bases, with 11 bases left in between. CDR3 size: 15 residues.

The rearrangement joins TRBV5-1 to TRBJ1-1; possibly TRBD1 for D (5 bases). The CDR3 extends over 16 amino acids. Germline CDR1 reads SGHRS; CDR2 reads YFSETQ. V lost 2 bases and J lost 0, with 14 bases in between. The chain's CDR3 is CASSLRGFEMNTEAFF. The CDR3, as DNA: TGCGCCAGCAGCTTAAGGGGTTTTGAAATGAACACTGAAGCTTTCTTT.

The J gene is TRBJ1-3, the V gene TRBV14, with no clear D. Germline loops: CDR1 SGHDN, CDR2 FVKESK. V was cut by 1 base and J by 0 bases, with 28 bases left in between. The CDR3 has 22 residues. This CDR3 reads CASSQVGPHIWREEGSGNTIYF. The CDR3 region has the DNA TGTGCCAGCAGCCAAGTGGGTCCCCACATATGGAGGGAAGAGGGCTCTGGAAACACCATATATTTT.

The rearrangement joins TRBV2 to TRBJ1-4; a possible D gene is TRBD1 (6 bases). In germline, CDR1 is SNHLY, CDR2 FYNNEI. This CDR3 spans 13 amino acids. Trimming stripped 3 bases from V and 7 bases from J, with 9 bases between. The CDR3 here is CASSDRGIEKLFF. CDR3 coding DNA: TGTGCCAGCAGTGACAGGGGCATTGAAAAACTGTTTTTT.

This clone is a singleton in its sample. The chain carries TRBV28 and TRBJ1-1; maybe TRBD1 (6 bases). The CDR3 contains 15 residues. Deletions cut 8 bases from V and 1 base from J, with 17 bases between. CDR1 is MDHEN, CDR2 SYDVKM, per germline. The CDR3 DNA is TGTGCCAGCGTCCGGGGGGGGGCCGGGAACACTGAAGCTTTCTTT. Translated, it gives CASVRGGAGNTEAFF.

The chain couples TRBV5-4 to TRBJ2-7; 7 nucleotides match TRBD2. Trimming took 2 bases from V and 0 from J; bases not matched to a gene: 5. CDR3 size: 15 residues. From germline, CDR1 is SGHNT and CDR2 YYREEE (reference sequence). This chain's CDR3 is CASSFNGRHSYEQYF. CDR3 nucleotide sequence: TGTGCCAGCAGCTTTAACGGGAGGCACTCCTACGAGCAGTACTTC.

This rearrangement joins TRBV27 to TRBJ2-7; 9 positions agree with TRBD1. CDR3 length: 14 residues. Germline CDR1 is MNHEY and CDR2 is SMNVEV (reference sequence). J was trimmed by 0 bases and V by 6 bases; bases with no gene match: 3. The CDR3 loop reads CASRRQGGSYEQYF. The CDR3 DNA is TGTGCCAGCAGAAGACAGGGGGGCTCCTACGAGCAGTACTTC.

The CDR3 spells CASSKLAGAYEQYF. CDR3 coding DNA: TGTGCCAGCAGTAAACTAGCGGGGGCCTACGAGCAGTACTTC. This sequence joins TRBV25-1 and TRBJ2-7, with TRBD2 matching over 11 bases. J lost 2 bases, V lost 5 bases, and 2 bases had no gene match. Germline V gene data show CDR1 as MGHDK and CDR2 as SYGVNS. The length of the CDR3 is 14 residues.

The J gene is TRBJ2-1, the V gene TRBV9; 10 positions agree with TRBD1. Germline values: CDR1 SGDLS, CDR2 YYNGEE. The V gene end was trimmed by 2 bases and the J gene end by 8 bases; junction bases not matched to a gene: 7. CDR3 length: 15 amino acids. The DNA of the CDR3 is TGTGCCAGCAGCGTCTCCGGGACAGGGGCCCATGAGCAGTTCTTC. It yields the protein CASSVSGTGAHEQFF.

The V gene is TRBV5-1, the J gene TRBJ2-7; unclear D gene. The CDR3 loop spans 13 amino acids. Germline V gene sequence: CDR1 SGHRS, CDR2 YFSETQ. Trimming stripped 0 bases from V and 0 bases from J, with 4 bases between. The CDR3 bases are TGCGCCAGCAGCTTGGACATCTCCTACGAGCAGTACTTC. Translating it yields CASSLDISYEQYF.

This chain connects TRBV19 to TRBJ2-7, with D perhaps matching TRBD2 (5 bases). The germline V and J ends were trimmed by 8 bases and 6 bases, with 17 bases remaining between them. Germline values: CDR1 LNHDA, CDR2 SQIVND (reference sequence). The CDR3 runs to 13 residues. CDR3 region: CASRDFRASEQYF. The CDR3 region has the DNA TGTGCCAGTCGGGATTTCCGTGCAAGCGAGCAGTACTTC. Variable domain in full (rest from reference TRBV19 and TRBJ2-7): DGGITQSPKYLFRKEGQNVTLSCEQNLNHDAMYWYRQDPGQGLRLIYYSQIVNDFQKGDIAEGYSVSREKKESFPLTVTSAQKNPTAFYLCASRDFRASEQYFGPGTRLTVT.

The J gene is TRBJ2-7, the V gene TRBV7-2; 9 bases map to TRBD1. The V gene's germline CDR1 is SGHTA and CDR2 FQGNSA. Germline trimming cut 5 bases from V and 4 bases from J; bases unmatched to any gene: 6. The CDR3 runs to 14 residues. DNA for the CDR3: TGTGCCAGCAGCAGGACAGGGGAGGTGTACGAGCAGTACTTC. Protein product: CASSRTGEVYEQYF.

This rearrangement joins TRBV6-4 to TRBJ2-7; 12 bases line up with TRBD2. J lost 0 bases, V lost 1 base, and 4 bases had no gene match. Germline V gene sequence: CDR1 MRHNA, CDR2 SNTAGT. The CDR3 is made up of 17 amino acids. CDR3 coding DNA: TGTGCCAGCAGTGACTTACTAGCGGGAGGTATCTCCTACGAGCAGTACTTC. Translated, it gives CASSDLLAGGISYEQYF.

The CDR3 reads CASTGAQNPSEAFF. The CDR3 DNA follows: TGTGCCAGCACTGGGGCTCAAAACCCCAGTGAAGCTTTCTTT. The J gene is TRBJ1-1, the V gene TRBV28, with D perhaps TRBD1 (5 bases). This CDR3 spans 14 amino acids. V gave up 7 bases and J gave up 7 bases, with 19 bases separating them. CDR1 is MDHEN, CDR2 SYDVKM, per germline.

The chain couples TRBV18 to TRBJ2-3; 8 nucleotides line up with TRBD1. CDR1 is KGHSH and CDR2 is LQKENI in the germline V gene. This CDR3 contains 15 residues. V shed 0 bases, J shed 4 bases, and the junction held 3 bases outside the gene matches. The chain's CDR3 is CASSPPNRGADTQYF. In DNA form, the CDR3 reads TGTGCCAGCTCACCACCGAACAGGGGGGCAGATACGCAGTATTTT.

The chain recombines TRBV28 with TRBJ2-5, with TRBD1 as a possible D gene (6 bases). V dropped 6 bases and J dropped 3 bases, with 11 bases sitting between them. The CDR3 is 13 residues long. The germline CDR1 and CDR2 sequences are MDHEN and SYDVKM. This chain's CDR3 is CASRPGQKETQYF. The CDR3 bases are TGTGCCAGCAGACCTGGACAGAAAGAGACCCAGTACTTC. The whole variable domain, filled in from reference TRBV28 and TRBJ2-5, reads DVKVTQSSRYLVKRTGEKVFLECVQDMDHENMFWYRQDPGLGLRLIYFSYDVKMKEKGDIPEGYSVSREKKERFSLILESASTNQTSMYLCASRPGQKETQYFGPGTRLLVL.

The chain recombines TRBV5-4 with TRBJ2-5; the D gene is possibly TRBD2 (6 bases). Germline loops: CDR1 SGHNT, CDR2 YYREEE (reference sequence). V lost 2 bases, J lost 0 bases, and 11 bases lay in between. The CDR3 consists of 15 residues. As DNA, the CDR3 is TGTGCCAGCAGCTTAGGTGGACTAAACCAAGAGACCCAGTACTTC. The encoded protein is CASSLGGLNQETQYF.